These T cell receptor beta chains were read from a single sample in a study of blood T cell repertoires in COVID-19. Clones were sequenced by immunoSEQ multiplex PCR, and TCRdb holds only the in-frame ones, with some missing. The sample has approximately 200,000 clones, about 84% seen once. Material: PBMCs or T cells enriched from blood (not recorded which). The receptors were gathered from a young woman who had recovered from COVID-19. CDR3s include the opening cysteine and the closing phenylalanine or tryptophan. D genes are given only for firm matches. Rows give clone size only sometimes, using once, few, many, or a class for an expanded clone.

>once|TRBJ1-4|.|TRBV5-6
TGTGCCAGCAGCTTGGAGAGAACAACTAATGAAAAACTGTTTTTT
CASSLERTTNEKLFF
>.|TRBJ2-7|TRBD1|TRBV28
TGTGCCAGCAGTAAAGGGACAGGTCCCTACGAGCAGTACTTC
CASSKGTGPYEQYF
>few|TRBJ2-1|.|TRBV6-5
TGTGCCAGCAGCGTTGGGGCACAGGATGAGCAGTTCTTC
CASSVGAQDEQFF
>once|TRBJ1-1|.|TRBV15
TGTGCCACCAGTCCCGGTGGGAACACTGAAGCTTTCTTT
CATSPGGNTEAFF
>.|TRBJ2-7|TRBD2|TRBV27
TGTGCCAGCAGTCAGACTAGCGGGAGAGTCCACGAGCAGTACTTC
CASSQTSGRVHEQYF
>.|TRBJ1-4|TRBD1|TRBV19
TGTGCCAGTAGTCCCAACAGGGGGCTCGACCGAGAAAAACTGTTTTTT
CASSPNRGLDREKLFF
>.|TRBJ2-1|.|TRBV7-9
TGTGCCAGCAGCCCCGCCGGAGGAGGCTATTTCAATGAGCAGTTCTTC
CASSPAGGGYFNEQFF
>once|TRBJ1-5|.|TRBV3-1/TRBV3-2
TGTGCCAGCAGCCTCGACAGGAATCAGCCCCAGCATTTT
CASSLDRNQPQHF
>.|TRBJ2-5|TRBD1|TRBV5-1
TGCGCCAGCAGCCGGTCAGGGGGTAATCAGGAGACCCAGTACTTC
CASSRSGGNQETQYF
>.|TRBJ2-7|TRBD2|TRBV4-1
TGCGCCAGCAGCCAGGGAGGGAACTCCTACGAGCAGTACTTC
CASSQGGNSYEQYF
>.|TRBJ1-1|.|TRBV19
TGTGCCAGTAGTATTCAGAACACTGAAGCTTTCTTT
CASSIQNTEAFF
>few|TRBJ1-6|.|TRBV28
TGTGCCAGCAGACCTCGCCAGGGCTATAATTCACCCCTCCACTTT
CASRPRQGYNSPLHF
>.|TRBJ2-7|TRBD1|TRBV30
TGTGCCTGGACTCTAGGACAGGGCTACGAGCAGTACTTC
CAWTLGQGYEQYF
>once|TRBJ1-5|.|TRBV28
TGTGCCAGCAGTTCCTATTACAGGGCGAGCAATCAGCCCCAGCATTTT
CASSSYYRASNQPQHF
>.|TRBJ2-1|TRBD1|TRBV6-4
TGTGCCAGCAGTGTCTATCAGGGGGCGGGAAATGAGCAGTTCTTC
CASSVYQGAGNEQFF
>once|TRBJ2-3|.|TRBV6-4
TGTGCCAGGAGGGGGGGGAAGCGGGGCCCCACAGATACGCAGTATTTT
CARRGGKRGPTDTQYF
>once|TRBJ2-3|.|TRBV30
TGTGCCTGGAGTAGGGGGGATACGCAGTATTTT
CAWSRGDTQYF
>few|TRBJ1-1|.|TRBV18
TGTGCCAGCTCACTTGGTGCAGGGCAGAACACTGAAGCTTTCTTT
CASSLGAGQNTEAFF
>.|TRBJ1-2|.|TRBV9
TGTGCCAGCAGCGTAGAGGTTGGCAGTATGGGCGGCTACACCTTC
CASSVEVGSMGGYTF
>once|TRBJ1-6|TRBD1|TRBV28
TGTGCCAGCAGTCAGATGAATCCGGGACAGCATAATTCACCCCTCCACTTT
CASSQMNPGQHNSPLHF
>few|TRBJ2-2|TRBD2|TRBV19
TGTGCCAGTAGCCTCGAGCGGGAGACCGGGGAGCTGTTTTTT
CASSLERETGELFF
>.|TRBJ1-4|.|TRBV29-1
TGCAGCGTTGTGGGGATTGTAGGGGGAAGGGGTGAAAAACTGTTTTTT
CSVVGIVGGRGEKLFF
>.|TRBJ2-1|.|TRBV27
TGTGCCAGCAGCCGTTCCGGGGGTTCCCAAAAGCAGTTCTTC
CASSRSGGSQKQFF
>.|TRBJ2-7|.|TRBV5-1
TGCGCCAGCAGCCTGGCCCGGGACTCGAGCTCCTACGAGCAGTACTTC
CASSLARDSSSYEQYF
>.|TRBJ2-3|TRBD2|TRBV3-1/TRBV3-2
TGTGCCAGCAGCCAACCGCCTTATCTACTAGCGCCGCTCACAGATACGCAGTATTTT
CASSQPPYLLAPLTDTQYF
>once|TRBJ1-6|.|TRBV7-9
TGTGCCAGCAGCTTAGATCTACCACCCCTCCACTTT
CASSLDLPPLHF
>.|TRBJ2-7|TRBD2|TRBV29-1
TGCAGCGTTGAACTCCGCCGGGCGGGAGGGCCAGGGGAGCAGTACTTC
CSVELRRAGGPGEQYF
>.|TRBJ2-3|TRBD2|TRBV7-9
TGTGCCAGCAGCTTACCGTTTACTAGCGGAGACACAGATACGCAGTATTTT
CASSLPFTSGDTDTQYF
>.|TRBJ2-1|TRBD2|TRBV30
TGTGCCTGGACTCCGGCGGGAGGGGGCAATGAGCAGTTCTTC
CAWTPAGGGNEQFF
>few|TRBJ2-7|TRBD2|TRBV7-7
TGTGCTAGCAGCTTAGGACTAGCGGGCACCTACGAGCAGTACTTC
CASSLGLAGTYEQYF
>few|TRBJ1-2|.|TRBV5-6
TGTGCCAGCAGCTTGGCGGAGAATCTTTTGAAACCCTATGGCTACACCTTC
CASSLAENLLKPYGYTF
>.|TRBJ2-1|TRBD2|TRBV5-4
TGTGCCAGCAGCTCCCCTAGCGGGAGCTACAATGAGCAGTTCTTC
CASSSPSGSYNEQFF
>once|TRBJ2-7|.|TRBV6-4
TGTGCCAGCAGTGGCTCGACAGGTACCAGCTCCTACGAGCAGTACTTC
CASSGSTGTSSYEQYF
>few|TRBJ1-1|.|TRBV6-5
TGTGCCAGCAGTTACGGAGATCTCGGCACTGAAGCTTTCTTT
CASSYGDLGTEAFF
>.|TRBJ2-1|TRBD2|TRBV14
TGTGCCAGCAGCCAAGGAGCTAGCGGGAGTTACAATGAGCAGTTCTTC
CASSQGASGSYNEQFF
>.|TRBJ2-2|TRBD1|TRBV9
TGTGCCAGCAGCAGCGATACAGGGGTCTTAACAGGGGAGCTGTTTTTT
CASSSDTGVLTGELFF
>.|TRBJ2-3|TRBD2|TRBV7-9
TGTGCCAGCAGACTCGGCGGGAGGGAGGATACGCAGTATTTT
CASRLGGREDTQYF
>once|TRBJ2-1|.|TRBV21-1
TGTGCCAGGAAGGTCAAAAGGAGTTTCTCCTACAATGAGCAGTTCTTC
CARKVKRSFSYNEQFF
>few|TRBJ1-5|TRBD1|TRBV10-3
TGTGCCATCAGTGAGTCGACTTGGGACAGCCATCAGCCCCAGCATTTT
CAISESTWDSHQPQHF
>.|TRBJ2-7|.|TRBV30
TGTGCCTGGAGTGAGTGGGGGCAGGGTTACGTCAACGAGCAGTACTTC
CAWSEWGQGYVNEQYF
>.|TRBJ1-6|.|TRBV11-1
TGTGCCAGCAGCTTATTCGGGAATTCACCCCTCCACTTT
CASSLFGNSPLHF
>once|TRBJ2-3|TRBD2|TRBV7-2
TGTGCCAGCAGCTCCGGACTAGCGGGAGTTGTAGATACGCAGTATTTT
CASSSGLAGVVDTQYF
>.|TRBJ2-1|TRBD2|TRBV19
TGTGCCAGTAGTATTGCGGGAGCCAAGAATGAGCAGTTCTTC
CASSIAGAKNEQFF
>.|TRBJ2-7|TRBD1|TRBV5-4
TGTGCCAGCAGCCGACAGGGGGCCAACGAGCAGTACTTC
CASSRQGANEQYF
>.|TRBJ2-7|TRBD2|TRBV5-8
TGTGCCAGCAGCTTGGTGGGCGGGAGTGACTACGAGCAGTACTTC
CASSLVGGSDYEQYF
>.|TRBJ2-2|TRBD1|TRBV5-1
TGCGCCAGCAGCTTTAGGACAGGGGCGGGCACCGGGGAGCTGTTTTTT
CASSFRTGAGTGELFF